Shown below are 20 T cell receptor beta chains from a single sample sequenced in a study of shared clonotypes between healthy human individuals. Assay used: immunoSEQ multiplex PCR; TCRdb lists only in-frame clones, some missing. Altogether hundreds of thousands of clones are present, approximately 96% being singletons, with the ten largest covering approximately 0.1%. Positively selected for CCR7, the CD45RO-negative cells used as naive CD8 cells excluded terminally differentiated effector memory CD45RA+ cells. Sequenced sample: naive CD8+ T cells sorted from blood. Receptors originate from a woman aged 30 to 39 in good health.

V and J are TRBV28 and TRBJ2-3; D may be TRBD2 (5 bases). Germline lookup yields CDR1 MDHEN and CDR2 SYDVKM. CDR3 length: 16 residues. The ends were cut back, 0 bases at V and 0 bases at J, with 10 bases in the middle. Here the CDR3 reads CASSLWGSESTDTQYF. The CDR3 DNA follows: TGTGCCAGCAGTTTATGGGGGAGCGAAAGCACAGATACGCAGTATTTT.

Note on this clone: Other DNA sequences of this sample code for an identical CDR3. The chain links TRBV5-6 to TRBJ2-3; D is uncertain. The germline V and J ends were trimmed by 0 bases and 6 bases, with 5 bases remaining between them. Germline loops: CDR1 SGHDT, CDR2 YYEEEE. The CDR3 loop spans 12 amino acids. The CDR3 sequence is CASSLAGDTQYF. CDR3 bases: TGTGCCAGCAGCTTGGCCGGCGATACGCAGTATTTT.

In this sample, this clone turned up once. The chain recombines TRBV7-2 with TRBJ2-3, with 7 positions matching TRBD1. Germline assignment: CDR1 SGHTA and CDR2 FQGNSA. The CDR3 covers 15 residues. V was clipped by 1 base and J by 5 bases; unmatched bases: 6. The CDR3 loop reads CASSLVTGAGDTQYF. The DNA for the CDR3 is TGTGCCAGCAGCTTAGTTACAGGGGCTGGAGATACGCAGTATTTT.

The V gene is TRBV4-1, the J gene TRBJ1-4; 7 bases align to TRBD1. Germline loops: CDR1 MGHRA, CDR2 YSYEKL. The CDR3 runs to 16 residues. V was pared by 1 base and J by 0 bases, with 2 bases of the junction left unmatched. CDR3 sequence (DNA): TGCGCCAGCAGCCAAGTAACAGGGGCAACTAATGAAAAACTGTTTTTT. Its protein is CASSQVTGATNEKLFF.

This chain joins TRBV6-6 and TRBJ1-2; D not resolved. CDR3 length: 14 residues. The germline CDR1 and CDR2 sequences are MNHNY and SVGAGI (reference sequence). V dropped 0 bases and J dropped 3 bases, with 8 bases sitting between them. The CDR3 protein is CASSYSVGDYGYTF. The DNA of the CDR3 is TGTGCCAGCAGTTACTCGGTTGGGGACTATGGCTACACCTTC.

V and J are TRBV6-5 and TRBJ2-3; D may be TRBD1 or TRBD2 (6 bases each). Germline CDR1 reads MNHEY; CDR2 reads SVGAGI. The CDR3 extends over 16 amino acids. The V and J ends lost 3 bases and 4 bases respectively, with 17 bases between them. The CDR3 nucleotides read TGTGCCAGCAGTTATTTGGGCGGGAAGGGGGCAGATACGCAGTATTTT. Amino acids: CASSYLGGKGADTQYF.

DNA for the CDR3: TGTGCCAGCAGCTTAGATAGCGGGAGAACTCAGTACTTC. Amino acid sequence: CASSLDSGRTQYF. This chain joins TRBV7-8 and TRBJ2-4; TRBD2 agrees at 9 bases. Trimming took 1 base from V and 12 from J; bases not matched to a gene: 4. CDR3 length: 13 residues. Germline CDR1 and CDR2: SGHVS and FQNEAQ.

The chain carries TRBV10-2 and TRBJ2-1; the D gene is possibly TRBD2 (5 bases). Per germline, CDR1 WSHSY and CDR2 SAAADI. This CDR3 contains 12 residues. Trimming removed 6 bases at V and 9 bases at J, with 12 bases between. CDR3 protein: CASRTGSGEQFF. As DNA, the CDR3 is TGCGCCAGCAGAACGGGGTCGGGTGAGCAGTTCTTC.

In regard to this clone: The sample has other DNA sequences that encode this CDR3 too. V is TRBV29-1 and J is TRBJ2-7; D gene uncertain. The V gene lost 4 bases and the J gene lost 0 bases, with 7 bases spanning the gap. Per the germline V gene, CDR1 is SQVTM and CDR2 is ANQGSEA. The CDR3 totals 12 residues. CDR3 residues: CSVVGGSYEQYF. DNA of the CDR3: TGCAGCGTTGTGGGCGGCTCCTACGAGCAGTACTTC.

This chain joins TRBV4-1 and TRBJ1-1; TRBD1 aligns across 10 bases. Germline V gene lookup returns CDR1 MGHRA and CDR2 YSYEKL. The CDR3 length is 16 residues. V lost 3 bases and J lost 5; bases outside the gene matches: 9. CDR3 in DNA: TGCGCCAGCAGCCAGCCGACAGGGGGCCTCCAAACTGAAGCTTTCTTT. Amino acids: CASSQPTGGLQTEAFF.

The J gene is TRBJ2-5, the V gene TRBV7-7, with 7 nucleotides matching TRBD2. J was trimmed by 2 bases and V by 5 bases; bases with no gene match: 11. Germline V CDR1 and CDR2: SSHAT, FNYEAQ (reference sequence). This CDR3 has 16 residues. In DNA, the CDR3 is TGTGCCAGCAGCCTGGGCTGGGGACTACAACAAGAGACCCAGTACTTC. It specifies CASSLGWGLQQETQYF.

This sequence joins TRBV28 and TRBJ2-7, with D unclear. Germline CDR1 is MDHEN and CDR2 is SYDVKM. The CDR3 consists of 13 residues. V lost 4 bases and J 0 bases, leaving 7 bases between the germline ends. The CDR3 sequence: CASSYFGSYEQYF. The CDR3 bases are TGTGCCAGCAGTTATTTCGGCTCCTACGAGCAGTACTTC.

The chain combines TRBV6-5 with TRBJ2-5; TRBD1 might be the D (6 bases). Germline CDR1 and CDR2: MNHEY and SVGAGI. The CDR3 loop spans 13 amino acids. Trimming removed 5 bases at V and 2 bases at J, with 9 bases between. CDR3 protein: CASSTGSQETQYF. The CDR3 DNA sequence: TGTGCCAGCAGTACAGGGTCGCAAGAGACCCAGTACTTC.

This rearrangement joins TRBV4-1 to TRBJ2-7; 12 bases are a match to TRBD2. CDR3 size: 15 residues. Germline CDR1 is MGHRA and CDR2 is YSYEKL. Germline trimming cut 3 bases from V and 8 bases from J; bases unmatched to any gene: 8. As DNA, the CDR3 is TGCGCCAGCAGCCAGGCTTGGACTAGCGGGACCCAGCAGTACTTC. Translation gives CASSQAWTSGTQQYF.

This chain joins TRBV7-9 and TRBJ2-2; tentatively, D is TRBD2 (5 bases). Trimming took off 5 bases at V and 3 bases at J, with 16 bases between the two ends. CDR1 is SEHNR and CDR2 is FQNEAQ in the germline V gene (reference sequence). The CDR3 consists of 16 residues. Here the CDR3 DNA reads TGTGCCAGCAGCCCCTCGTTCTGGGAGCACACCGGGGAGCTGTTTTTT. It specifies CASSPSFWEHTGELFF.

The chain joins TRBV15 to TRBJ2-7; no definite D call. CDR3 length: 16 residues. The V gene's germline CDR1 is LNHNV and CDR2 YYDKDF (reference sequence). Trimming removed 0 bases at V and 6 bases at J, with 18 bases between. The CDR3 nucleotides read TGTGCCACCAGCAGAGAGAAACGGACCACCTTCGTCGAGCAGTACTTC. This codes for CATSREKRTTFVEQYF.

The CDR3 region is CASSPRTGASYNEQFF. As DNA, the CDR3 is TGTGCCAGCAGCCCGAGGACAGGAGCATCGTACAATGAGCAGTTCTTC. The chain couples TRBV5-6 to TRBJ2-1, with 7 bases aligning to TRBD1. J lost 4 bases, V lost 4 bases, and 11 bases had no gene match. The germline V gene encodes CDR1 SGHDT and CDR2 YYEEEE. CDR3 size: 16 residues.

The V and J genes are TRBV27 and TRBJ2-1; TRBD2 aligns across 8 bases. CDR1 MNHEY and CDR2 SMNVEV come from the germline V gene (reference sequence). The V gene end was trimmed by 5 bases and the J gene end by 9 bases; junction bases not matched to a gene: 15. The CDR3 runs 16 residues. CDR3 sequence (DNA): TGTGCCAGCAGTCCGGGTGTGGGACTAGTAAATGGTGAGCAGTTCTTC. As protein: CASSPGVGLVNGEQFF.

The CDR3 here is CSVEDFQPGQGFYGYTF. The CDR3 nucleotides read TGCAGCGTTGAAGACTTTCAGCCGGGACAGGGGTTCTATGGCTACACCTTC. The chain carries TRBV29-1 and TRBJ1-2, with 10 bases lining up with TRBD1. Trimming took 0 bases from V and 4 from J; bases not matched to a gene: 11. Germline CDR1 SQVTM, CDR2 ANQGSEA. The CDR3 loop spans 17 amino acids.

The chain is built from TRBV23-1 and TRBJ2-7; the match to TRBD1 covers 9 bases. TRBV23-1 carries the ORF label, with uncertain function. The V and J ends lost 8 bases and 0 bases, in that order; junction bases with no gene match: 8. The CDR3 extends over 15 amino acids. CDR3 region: CASGTRTGDSYEQYF. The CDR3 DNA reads TGCGCCAGCGGAACTAGGACAGGGGACTCCTACGAGCAGTACTTC.